These 13 T cell receptor beta chains were all obtained from the same sample, sequenced in a study of blood T cell repertoires in COVID-19. This table comes from immunoSEQ multiplex PCR, and its TCRdb copy is limited to in-frame clones, with some not included. The data contain 350,000 to 450,000 clones, 85% of them singletons. The sample was peripheral blood. Receptors originate from a woman between 18 and 29 years old with acute or convalescent COVID-19.

V and J are TRBV4-1 and TRBJ1-1; possibly TRBD1 for D (5 bases). Trimming pared 0 bases from V and 3 bases from J, leaving 11 bases between. Germline V gives CDR1 MGHRA, CDR2 YSYEKL. The CDR3 loop spans 15 amino acids. Written as DNA, the CDR3 is TGCGCCAGCAGCCAAGAAGGTAGGGGCTACACTGAAGCTTTCTTT. Protein: CASSQEGRGYTEAFF.

This sequence joins TRBV7-2 and TRBJ1-5; D unclear. Germline V gene data show CDR1 as SGHTA and CDR2 as FQGNSA. The CDR3 runs 12 residues. With 8 bases removed from V and 4 bases from J, the gap between germline ends came to 9 bases. The CDR3 coding sequence is TGTGCCAGCGCGGGAGGAAATCAGCCCCAGCATTTT. Protein sequence: CASAGGNQPQHF.

V gene TRBV3-1 (or the pseudogene TRBV3-2) combines with J gene TRBJ2-7, with 14 bases fitting TRBD2. The germline CDR1 and CDR2 sequences are LGHDT and YNNKEL (reference sequence). The CDR3 sequence is 17 residues long. V lost 0 bases to trimming and J lost 2 bases; unmatched junction nucleotides: 3. CDR3 in DNA: TGTGCCAGCAGCCAAGATGGGACTAGCGGGGGACCCTACGAGCAGTACTTC. Protein: CASSQDGTSGGPYEQYF.

The chain has TRBV29-1 and TRBJ1-4; D perhaps matches TRBD1 (5 bases). The CDR3 covers 15 residues. Trimming cost V 2 bases and J 7 bases, with 17 bases left between them. Germline CDR1 and CDR2: SQVTM and ANQGSEA. This CDR3 is CSVEQGGELGEKLFF. CDR3 coding DNA: TGCAGCGTTGAACAGGGAGGTGAATTGGGTGAAAAACTGTTTTTT.

The chain carries TRBV6-6 and TRBJ2-4; 9 positions agree with TRBD1. V lost 2 bases, J lost 7 bases, and 6 bases stayed unmatched. This CDR3 region has 15 residues. Germline values: CDR1 MNHNY, CDR2 SVGAGI (reference sequence). The CDR3 reads CASSYEGQGNNIQYF. Here the CDR3 DNA reads TGTGCCAGCAGTTACGAAGGACAGGGGAACAACATTCAGTACTTC.

The chain joins TRBV6-6 to TRBJ1-1; TRBD1 is a possible D gene (6 bases). Germline lookup yields CDR1 MNHNY and CDR2 SVGAGI (reference sequence). Trimming removed 4 bases at V and 1 base at J, with 10 bases between. The CDR3 totals 14 residues. CDR3 in DNA: TGTGCCAGCAGTTCACAGGGTGAGAACACTGAAGCTTTCTTT. As protein: CASSSQGENTEAFF.

The CDR3 loop is CASRRQTKTTEAFF. The DNA of the CDR3 is TGTGCCAGCAGGAGACAGACCAAAACCACTGAAGCTTTCTTT. The chain joins TRBV6-6 to TRBJ1-1; possible D gene TRBD1, 5 bases. V dropped 6 bases and J dropped 4 bases, with 15 bases sitting between them. Germline CDR1 MNHNY, CDR2 SVGAGI (reference sequence). The CDR3 is 14 amino acids.

The J gene is TRBJ1-2, the V gene TRBV30, with D possibly TRBD1 on 5 matching bases. Trimming pared 0 bases from V and 4 bases from J, leaving 9 bases between. Germline V gene lookup returns CDR1 GTSNPN and CDR2 SVGIG (reference sequence). The CDR3 has 13 amino acids. This CDR3 is CAWSVQAAYGYTF. CDR3 DNA: TGTGCCTGGAGTGTACAGGCGGCCTATGGCTACACCTTC.

The J gene is TRBJ2-7, the V gene TRBV7-9; TRBD1 matches 7 bases. This CDR3 region has 13 residues. Trimming removed 3 bases from V and 7 bases from J; junction bases left unmatched: 6. CDR1 is SEHNR, CDR2 FQNEAQ, per germline (reference sequence). The CDR3 reads CASSLIQGREQYF. The DNA for the CDR3 is TGTGCCAGCAGCTTGATACAGGGGCGGGAGCAGTACTTC.

The chain uses TRBV2 and TRBJ1-6; TRBD1 matches 7 bases. Germline CDR1 is SNHLY and CDR2 is FYNNEI. CDR3 size: 16 residues. V shed 5 bases, J shed 7 bases, and the junction held 11 bases outside the gene matches. The chain's CDR3 is CASSLGGQRQNSPLHF. CDR3 coding DNA: TGTGCCAGCAGTCTTGGGGGACAGCGTCAAAATTCACCCCTCCACTTT. Variable domain in full (rest from reference TRBV2 and TRBJ1-6): EPEVTQTPSHQVTQMGQEVILRCVPISNHLYFYWYRQILGQKVEFLVSFYNNEISEKSEIFDDQFSVERPDGSNFTLKIRSTKLEDSAMYFCASSLGGQRQNSPLHFGNGTRLTVT.

This rearrangement joins TRBV9 to TRBJ2-5; D is unclear. Germline CDR1 and CDR2: SGDLS and YYNGEE. V was shortened by 1 base and J by 1 base, with 11 bases between the two germline ends. The CDR3 consists of 15 residues. CDR3 sequence: CASSVYGALQETQYF. DNA of the CDR3: TGTGCCAGCAGCGTATACGGAGCCCTCCAAGAGACCCAGTACTTC.

J is TRBJ2-7 and V is TRBV29-1; D is perhaps TRBD2 (6 bases). The ends were cut back, 6 bases at V and 0 bases at J, with 12 bases in the middle. Per germline, CDR1 SQVTM and CDR2 ANQGSEA. The CDR3 totals 13 residues. This CDR3 is CSVRGTYSYEQYF. CDR3 sequence (DNA): TGCAGCGTCCGCGGGACTTACTCCTACGAGCAGTACTTC.

The CDR3 is CASSLARTGGGEQYF. The CDR3 nucleotides are TGTGCCAGCAGCTTAGCGCGGACAGGGGGCGGCGAGCAGTACTTC. The chain has TRBV7-2 and TRBJ2-7; 11 bases align to TRBD1. Germline V lookup: CDR1 SGHTA, CDR2 FQGNSA. The trim removed 0 bases at V and 6 bases at J, leaving 4 bases unmatched. The CDR3 consists of 15 residues. The complete variable domain, with remaining parts taken from reference TRBV7-2 and TRBJ2-7, reads GAGVSQSPSNKVTEKGKDVELRCDPISGHTALYWYRQSLGQGLEFLIYFQGNSAPDKSGLPSDRFSAERTGGSVSTLTIQRTQQEDSAVYLCASSLARTGGGEQYFGPGTRLTVT.